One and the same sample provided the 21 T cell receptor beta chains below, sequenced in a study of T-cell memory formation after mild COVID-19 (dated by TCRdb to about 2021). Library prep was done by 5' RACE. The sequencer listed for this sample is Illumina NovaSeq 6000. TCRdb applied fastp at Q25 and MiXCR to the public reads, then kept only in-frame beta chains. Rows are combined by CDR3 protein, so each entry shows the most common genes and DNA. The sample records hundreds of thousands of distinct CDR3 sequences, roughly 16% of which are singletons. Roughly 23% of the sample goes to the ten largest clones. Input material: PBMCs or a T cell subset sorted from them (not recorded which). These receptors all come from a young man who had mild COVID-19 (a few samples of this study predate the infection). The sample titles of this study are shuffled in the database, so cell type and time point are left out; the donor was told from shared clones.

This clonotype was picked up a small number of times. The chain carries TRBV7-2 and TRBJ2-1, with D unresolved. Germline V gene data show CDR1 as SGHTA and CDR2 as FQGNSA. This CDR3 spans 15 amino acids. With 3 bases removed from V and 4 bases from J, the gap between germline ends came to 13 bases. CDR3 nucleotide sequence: TGTGCCAGCAGCTTCTACTTGGGTGGATACAATGAGCAGTTCTTC. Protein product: CASSFYLGGYNEQFF.

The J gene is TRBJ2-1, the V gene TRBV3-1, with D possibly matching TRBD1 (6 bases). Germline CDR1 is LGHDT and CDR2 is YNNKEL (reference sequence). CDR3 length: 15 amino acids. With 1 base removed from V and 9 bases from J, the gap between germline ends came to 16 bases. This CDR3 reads CASSQGGLHSIEQFF. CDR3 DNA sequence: TGTGCCAGCAGCCAAGGGGGGCTCCATTCCATTGAGCAGTTCTTC.

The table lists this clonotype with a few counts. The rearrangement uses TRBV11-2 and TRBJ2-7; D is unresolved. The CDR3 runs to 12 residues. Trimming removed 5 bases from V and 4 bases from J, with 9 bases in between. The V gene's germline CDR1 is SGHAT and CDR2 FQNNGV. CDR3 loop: CASSTGQYEQYV. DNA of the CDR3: TGTGCCAGCAGCACCGGTCAGTACGAGCAGTACGTC.

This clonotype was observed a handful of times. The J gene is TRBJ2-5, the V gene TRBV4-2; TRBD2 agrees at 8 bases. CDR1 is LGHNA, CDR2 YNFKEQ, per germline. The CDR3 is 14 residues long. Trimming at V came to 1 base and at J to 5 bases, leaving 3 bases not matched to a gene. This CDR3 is CASSQGGGLETQYF. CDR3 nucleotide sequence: TGTGCCAGCAGCCAAGGCGGGGGGCTTGAGACCCAGTACTTC.

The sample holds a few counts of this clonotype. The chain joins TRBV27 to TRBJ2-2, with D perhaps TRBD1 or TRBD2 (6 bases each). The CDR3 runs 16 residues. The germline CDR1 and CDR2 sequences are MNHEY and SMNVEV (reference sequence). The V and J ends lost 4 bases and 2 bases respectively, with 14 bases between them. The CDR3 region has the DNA TGTGCCAGCAGTTCAAGGGGGACTCCCAACACCGGGGAGCTGTTTTTT. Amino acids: CASSSRGTPNTGELFF.

The CDR3, as DNA: TGTGCCAGCAGGGGGGACCGGTCTCACACCGGGGAGCTGTTTTTT. Translation: CASRGDRSHTGELFF. This rearrangement joins TRBV28 to TRBJ2-2; either TRBD1 or TRBD2 may fit D (5 bases each). Germline loops: CDR1 MDHEN, CDR2 SYDVKM. V lost 6 bases, J lost 3 bases, and 14 bases lay in between. CDR3 length: 15 amino acids. Together with reference TRBV28 and TRBJ2-2, the CDR3 gives the full variable domain: DVKVTQSSRYLVKRTGEKVFLECVQDMDHENMFWYRQDPGLGLRLIYFSYDVKMKEKGDIPEGYSVSREKKERFSLILESASTNQTSMYLCASRGDRSHTGELFFGEGSRLTVL.

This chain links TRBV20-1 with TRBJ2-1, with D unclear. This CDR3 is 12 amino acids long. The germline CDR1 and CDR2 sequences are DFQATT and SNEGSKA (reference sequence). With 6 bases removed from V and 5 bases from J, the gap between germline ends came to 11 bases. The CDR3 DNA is TGCAGTGCCGGACGCAACAACAATGAGCAGTTCTTC. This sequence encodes CSAGRNNNEQFF.

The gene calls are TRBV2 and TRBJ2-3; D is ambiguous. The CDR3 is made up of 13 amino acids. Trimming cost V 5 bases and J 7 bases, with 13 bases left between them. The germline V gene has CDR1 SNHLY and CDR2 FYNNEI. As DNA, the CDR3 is TGTGCCAGCAGTCTCGACCCGGTCTATACGCAGTATTTT. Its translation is CASSLDPVYTQYF.

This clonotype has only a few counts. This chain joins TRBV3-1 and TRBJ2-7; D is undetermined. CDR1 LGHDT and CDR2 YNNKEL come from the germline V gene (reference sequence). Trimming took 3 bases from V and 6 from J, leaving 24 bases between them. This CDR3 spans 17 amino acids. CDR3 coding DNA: TGTGCCAGCAGCCAGGAGATAGGTGGAAACTACCTACTCGAGCAGTACGTC. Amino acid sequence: CASSQEIGGNYLLEQYV.

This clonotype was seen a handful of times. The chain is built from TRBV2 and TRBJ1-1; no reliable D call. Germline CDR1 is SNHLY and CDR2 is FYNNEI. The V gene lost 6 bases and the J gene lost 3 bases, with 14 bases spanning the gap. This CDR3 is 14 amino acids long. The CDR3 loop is CASSPFGADTEAFF. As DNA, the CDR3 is TGTGCCAGCAGCCCCTTTGGCGCGGACACTGAAGCTTTCTTT.

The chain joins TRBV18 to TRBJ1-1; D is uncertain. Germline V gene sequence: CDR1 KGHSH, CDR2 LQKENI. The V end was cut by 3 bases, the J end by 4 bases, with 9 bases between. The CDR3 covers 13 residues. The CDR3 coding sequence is TGTGCCAGCTCACCCGCTCCGGCCACTGAAGCTTTCTTT. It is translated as CASSPAPATEAFF. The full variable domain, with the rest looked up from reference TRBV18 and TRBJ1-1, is NAGVMQNPRHLVRRRGQEARLRCSPMKGHSHVYWYRQLPEEGLKFMVYLQKENIIDESGMPKERFSAEFPKEGPSILRIQQVVRGDSAAYFCASSPAPATEAFFGQGTRLTVV.

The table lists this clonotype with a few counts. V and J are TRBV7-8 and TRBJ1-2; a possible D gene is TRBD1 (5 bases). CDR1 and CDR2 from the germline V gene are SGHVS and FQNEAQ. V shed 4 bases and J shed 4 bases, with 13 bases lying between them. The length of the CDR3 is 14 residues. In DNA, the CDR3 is TGTGCCAGCAGCTCCCCGTCAGGGTCCTATGGCTACACCTTC. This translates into CASSSPSGSYGYTF.

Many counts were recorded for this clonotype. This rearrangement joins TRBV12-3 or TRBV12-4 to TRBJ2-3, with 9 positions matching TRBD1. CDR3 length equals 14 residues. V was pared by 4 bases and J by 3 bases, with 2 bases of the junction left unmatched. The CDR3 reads CASSYGTGTDTQYF. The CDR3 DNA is TGTGCCAGCAGTTATGGGACAGGGACAGATACGCAGTATTTT.

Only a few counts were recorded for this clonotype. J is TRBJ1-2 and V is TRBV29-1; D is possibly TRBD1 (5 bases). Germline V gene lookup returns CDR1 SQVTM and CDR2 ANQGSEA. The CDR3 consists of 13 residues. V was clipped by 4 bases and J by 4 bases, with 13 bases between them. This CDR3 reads CSVGVGGVYGYTF. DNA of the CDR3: TGCAGCGTTGGCGTGGGGGGTGTCTATGGCTACACCTTC. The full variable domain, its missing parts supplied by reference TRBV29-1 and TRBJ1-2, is SAVISQKPSRDICQRGTSLTIQCQVDSQVTMMFWYRQQPGQSLTLIATANQGSEATYESGFVIDKFPISRPNLTFSTLTVSNMSPEDSSIYLCSVGVGGVYGYTFGSGTRLTVV.

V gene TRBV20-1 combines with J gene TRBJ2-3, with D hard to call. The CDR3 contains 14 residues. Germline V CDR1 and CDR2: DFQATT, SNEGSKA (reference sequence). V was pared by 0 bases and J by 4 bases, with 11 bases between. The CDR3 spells CSARDRVNPDTQYF. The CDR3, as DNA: TGCAGTGCTAGAGATCGGGTTAACCCAGATACGCAGTATTTT.

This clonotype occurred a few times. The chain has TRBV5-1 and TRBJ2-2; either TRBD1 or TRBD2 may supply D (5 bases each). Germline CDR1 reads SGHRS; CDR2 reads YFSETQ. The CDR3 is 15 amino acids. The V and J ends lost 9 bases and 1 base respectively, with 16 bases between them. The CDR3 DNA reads TGCGCCACCGGCCCGGGGACGGGGAACACCGGGGAGCTGTTTTTT. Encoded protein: CATGPGTGNTGELFF.

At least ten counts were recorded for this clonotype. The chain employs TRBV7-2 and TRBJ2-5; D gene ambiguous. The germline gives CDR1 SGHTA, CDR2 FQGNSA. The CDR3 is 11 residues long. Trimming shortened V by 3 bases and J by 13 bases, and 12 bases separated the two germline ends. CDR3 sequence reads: CASSFGPRLYF. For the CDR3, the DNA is TGTGCCAGCAGCTTCGGACCGCGCCTGTACTTC.

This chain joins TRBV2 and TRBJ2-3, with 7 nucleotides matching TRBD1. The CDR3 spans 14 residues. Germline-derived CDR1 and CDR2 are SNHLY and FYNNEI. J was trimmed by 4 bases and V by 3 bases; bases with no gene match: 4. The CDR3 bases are TGTGCCAGCAGTGATCAGGGGGTTGCAGATACGCAGTATTTT. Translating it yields CASSDQGVADTQYF. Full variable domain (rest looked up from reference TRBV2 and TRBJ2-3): EPEVTQTPSHQVTQMGQEVILRCVPISNHLYFYWYRQILGQKVEFLVSFYNNEISEKSEIFDDQFSVERPDGSNFTLKIRSTKLEDSAMYFCASSDQGVADTQYFGPGTRLTVL.

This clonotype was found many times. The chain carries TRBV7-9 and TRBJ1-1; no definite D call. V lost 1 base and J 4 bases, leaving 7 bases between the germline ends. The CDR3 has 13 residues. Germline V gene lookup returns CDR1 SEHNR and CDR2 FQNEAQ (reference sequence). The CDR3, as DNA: TGTGCCAGCAGCTTAGAAGCCGCCACTGAAGCTTTCTTT. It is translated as CASSLEAATEAFF.

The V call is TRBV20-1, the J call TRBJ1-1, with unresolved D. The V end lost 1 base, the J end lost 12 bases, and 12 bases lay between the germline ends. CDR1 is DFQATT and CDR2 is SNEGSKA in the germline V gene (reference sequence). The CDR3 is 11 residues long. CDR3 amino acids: CSARAQPWTFF. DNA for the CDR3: TGCAGTGCTAGAGCCCAGCCGTGGACTTTCTTT.

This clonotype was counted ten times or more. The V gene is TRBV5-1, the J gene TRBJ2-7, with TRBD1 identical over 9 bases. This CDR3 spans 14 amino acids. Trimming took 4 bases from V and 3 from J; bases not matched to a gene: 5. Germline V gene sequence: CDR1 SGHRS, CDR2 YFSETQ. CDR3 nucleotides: TGCGCCAGCAGCGGACTGACAGGGGGCTACGAGCAGTACTTC. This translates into CASSGLTGGYEQYF.